The source of this T cell receptor (beta chain) is a study of blood T cell repertoires in COVID-19. Study background: Acute-phase and convalescent COVID-19 samples originated in the United States, Italy and Spain. T cells, B-cell-depleted T cells, or PBMCs provided the cDNA or gDNA that served as material.

Trimming left V 3 bases short and J 4 bases short, with 15 bases between. The CDR3 runs to 15 residues. Germline lookup yields CDR1 MNHEY and CDR2 SMNVEV (reference sequence). In the original processing: Estimation of nucleated cell counts relied on the amplification of reference gene primers. Produced via immunoSEQ multiplex PCR; TCRdb's table is partial and in-frame only. That table furnishes V, J and clone size, whereas the DNA furnished D and trimming. Found here are 200,000 to 250,000 clones, approximately 92% of them singletons; the top ten hold 3% to 4%. Assignment of participants to cohorts was predicated upon participant-reported clinical history.

This receptor was taken from a woman aged 18-30 years in a cohort exposed to, infected with or recovered from COVID-19 (not recorded which). The chain employs TRBV27 and TRBJ1-2; the D gene is possibly TRBD1 (6 bases). Specimen: PBMCs or T cells enriched from blood (not recorded which). The CDR3: CASSFVPNRVYGYTF. CDR3 DNA: TGTGCCAGCAGTTTCGTGCCGAACAGGGTCTATGGCTACACCTTC.